These 22 T cell receptor beta chains originate from one sample sequenced in a study of cytomegalovirus exposure and HLA in healthy donors. 60 Vbeta and 13 Jbeta primers were used in PCR. Assay: immunoSEQ multiplex PCR; the TCRdb copy retains only in-frame clones and omits some. The table has about 83,000 clones, 75% to 85% seen once. Sequences were obtained from PBMCs. These receptors were collected from a woman younger than 45 in good health and CMV-seronegative.

J is TRBJ2-1 and V is TRBV19, with 11 nucleotides matching TRBD2. Germline V lookup: CDR1 LNHDA, CDR2 SQIVND (reference sequence). V was clipped by 6 bases and J by 7 bases; unmatched bases: 8. The CDR3 totals 15 residues. The CDR3 bases are TGTGCCAGTAGCCCTTTAGCGGGAGGGGGGAATGAGCAGTTCTTC. Translating it yields CASSPLAGGGNEQFF.

This clone was observed once. V gene TRBV9 combines with J gene TRBJ2-6; D uncertain. The CDR3 is made up of 15 amino acids. The ends were cut back, 1 base at V and 0 bases at J, with 5 bases in the middle. Looked up from germline, CDR1 is SGDLS and CDR2 is YYNGEE. The CDR3 bases are TGTGCCAGCAGCGTACAATCCTCTGGGGCCAACGTCCTGACTTTC. Translation: CASSVQSSGANVLTF.

The chain links TRBV2 to TRBJ2-3; 11 positions agree with TRBD2. The length of the CDR3 is 16 residues. Germline lookup yields CDR1 SNHLY and CDR2 FYNNEI. Losses at the gene ends were 6 bases for V and 6 bases for J; bases not matched to a gene: 11. DNA for the CDR3: TGTGCCAGCAGGGAAACTAGCGGGAGTTCAGTTGATACGCAGTATTTT. Protein sequence: CASRETSGSSVDTQYF.

The V and J genes are TRBV6-1 and TRBJ1-2; D perhaps matches TRBD1 (6 bases). CDR3 size: 14 residues. Between the trimmed V and J ends, which lost 6 bases and 4 bases, there was a span of 15 bases. Germline V gene sequence: CDR1 MNHNS, CDR2 SASEGT. Written as DNA, the CDR3 is TGTGCCAGCAGCTCAGGGGATACATTCTATGGCTACACCTTC. The encoded protein is CASSSGDTFYGYTF.

V usage is TRBV7-9 and J usage is TRBJ1-4; possible D gene TRBD1, 6 bases. The CDR3 sequence is 14 residues long. The germline V gene encodes CDR1 SEHNR and CDR2 FQNEAQ (reference sequence). Trimming cost V 4 bases and J 3 bases, with 9 bases left between them. The CDR3 loop reads CASSSRGPNEKLFF. The CDR3 bases are TGTGCCAGCAGCTCCAGGGGCCCTAATGAAAAACTGTTTTTT.

V usage is TRBV29-1 and J usage is TRBJ2-7; TRBD1 agrees at 10 bases. V lost 3 bases and J lost 7; bases outside the gene matches: 6. Germline V gene lookup returns CDR1 SQVTM and CDR2 ANQGSEA. The CDR3 is made up of 13 amino acids. As DNA, the CDR3 is TGCAGCGTTGACCCGGGACAGGGGTGGGAGCAGTACTTC. It yields the protein CSVDPGQGWEQYF.

CDR3 region: CASSLAETSSYEQYF. The CDR3 DNA is TGCGCCAGCAGCTTGGCCGAGACTAGTTCTTACGAGCAGTACTTC. The chain uses TRBV5-1 and TRBJ2-7, with TRBD2 as a possible D gene (6 bases). Germline V CDR1 and CDR2: SGHRS, YFSETQ. The CDR3 has 15 amino acids. Deletions cut 0 bases from V and 4 bases from J, with 14 bases between.

The chain combines TRBV21-1 with TRBJ2-6; the DNA was not compared with TRBD2, the D call given in the table. TRBV21-1 is an annotated pseudogene. The CDR3 consists of 17 residues. CDR3 in DNA: TGTGCCAGCCTCCCAGACTGCACGAGCTCTGGGGCCAACGTCCTGACTTTC. Translation: CASLPDCTSSGANVLTF.

This rearrangement joins TRBV4-1 to TRBJ1-1; D possibly corresponds to TRBD1 (6 bases). Deletions cut 1 base from V and 4 bases from J, with 13 bases between. From germline, CDR1 is MGHRA and CDR2 YSYEKL. There are 15 residues in the CDR3. CDR3 amino acids: CASSQAPYRVTEAFF. The DNA for the CDR3 is TGCGCCAGCAGCCAAGCCCCTTACAGGGTCACTGAAGCTTTCTTT.

V and J are TRBV18 and TRBJ2-2, with D unclear. CDR1 and CDR2 from the germline V gene are KGHSH and LQKENI. The CDR3 spans 12 residues. Trimming cost V 6 bases and J 4 bases, with 6 bases left between them. The CDR3 here is CASSRSTGELFF. In nucleotides, the CDR3 is TGTGCCAGCTCTCGGTCCACCGGGGAGCTGTTTTTT.

This chain uses TRBV5-1 with TRBJ1-1; D perhaps matches TRBD1 (6 bases). Germline CDR1 reads SGHRS; CDR2 reads YFSETQ. The CDR3 length is 17 residues. Trimming took off 4 bases at V and 5 bases at J, with 24 bases between the two ends. CDR3 protein: CASSTEGGRGRGTEAFF. The CDR3 DNA follows: TGCGCCAGCAGCACGGAGGGGGGGAGGGGACGAGGTACTGAAGCTTTCTTT.

The V and J genes are TRBV7-2 and TRBJ2-2; 8 positions match TRBD2. J gave up 3 bases and V 0 bases, and 9 bases lay outside the gene matches. This CDR3 is 18 amino acids long. Per the germline V gene, CDR1 is SGHTA and CDR2 is FQGNSA. CDR3 loop: CASSLAPGAGAYTGELFF. DNA for the CDR3: TGTGCCAGCAGCTTAGCCCCGGGAGCGGGAGCCTACACCGGGGAGCTGTTTTTT. The variable domain in full, with the rest retrieved from reference TRBV7-2 and TRBJ2-2, is GAGVSQSPSNKVTEKGKDVELRCDPISGHTALYWYRQSLGQGLEFLIYFQGNSAPDKSGLPSDRFSAERTGGSVSTLTIQRTQQEDSAVYLCASSLAPGAGAYTGELFFGEGSRLTVL.

V and J are TRBV5-1 and TRBJ2-7; D perhaps matches TRBD1 (5 bases). Trimming stripped 5 bases from V and 3 bases from J, with 9 bases between. The CDR3 totals 12 residues. Germline values: CDR1 SGHRS, CDR2 YFSETQ. CDR3 protein: CASSVGVYEQYF. For the CDR3, the DNA is TGCGCCAGCAGTGTAGGGGTCTACGAGCAGTACTTC.

The rearrangement uses TRBV6-1 and TRBJ2-7; 12 nucleotides line up with TRBD2. After removal of 10 bases from V and 4 bases from J, the junction contained 5 bases not matched to a gene. The CDR3 has 13 amino acids. Germline V CDR1 and CDR2: MNHNS, SASEGT. The CDR3: CATRLAGAYEQYF. CDR3 coding DNA: TGTGCCACCCGACTAGCGGGAGCTTACGAGCAGTACTTC.

The chain joins TRBV6-5 to TRBJ2-2, with D possibly matching TRBD1 (6 bases). With 2 bases removed from V and 6 bases from J, the gap between germline ends came to 13 bases. In germline, CDR1 is MNHEY, CDR2 SVGAGI. The CDR3 totals 15 residues. CDR3 DNA sequence: TGTGCCAGCAGTTACGACAGGACGCGAGCCGGGGAGCTGTTTTTT. Translation gives CASSYDRTRAGELFF.

This sequence joins TRBV5-1 and TRBJ2-3; D is undetermined. Germline CDR1 and CDR2: SGHRS and YFSETQ. This CDR3 spans 17 amino acids. The V end was cut by 0 bases, the J end by 0 bases, with 14 bases between. This CDR3 is CASSLAGFVGSTDTQYF. The DNA for the CDR3 is TGCGCCAGCAGCTTGGCCGGTTTCGTCGGTAGCACAGATACGCAGTATTTT.

This sequence joins TRBV6-6 and TRBJ2-5, with 7 nucleotides matching TRBD2. Per the germline V gene, CDR1 is MNHNY and CDR2 is SVGAGI (reference sequence). The ends lost 7 bases at V and 3 bases at J; junction bases unmatched: 8. This CDR3 has 14 residues. CDR3 DNA sequence: TGTGCCAGCAAGGAGGCTAGCGGTAAAGAGACCCAGTACTTC. It translates to CASKEASGKETQYF.

The chain employs TRBV5-1 and TRBJ1-3; the match to TRBD1 covers 7 bases. From germline, CDR1 is SGHRS and CDR2 YFSETQ. The CDR3 contains 16 residues. Unmatched junction bases numbered 10, after V lost 4 bases and J lost 3 bases. Here the CDR3 DNA reads TGCGCCAGCAGCCCCCGGACAGGACAACATGGAAACACCATATATTTT. This translates into CASSPRTGQHGNTIYF.

The rearrangement uses TRBV4-1 and TRBJ2-1; 7 bases map to TRBD2. The CDR3 totals 16 residues. Germline loops: CDR1 MGHRA, CDR2 YSYEKL. After removal of 2 bases from V and 9 bases from J, the junction contained 13 bases not matched to a gene. CDR3 sequence: CASSQSGGRSQGEQFF. The CDR3 coding sequence is TGCGCCAGCAGCCAATCGGGCGGGAGAAGCCAAGGTGAGCAGTTCTTC.

The V call is TRBV15, the J call TRBJ2-1, with 7 bases fitting TRBD2. Germline assignment: CDR1 LNHNV and CDR2 YYDKDF (reference sequence). The trim removed 0 bases at V and 4 bases at J, leaving 15 bases unmatched. The CDR3 loop spans 19 amino acids. In nucleotides, the CDR3 is TGTGCCACCAGCAGAGATGCCCCGCCCATCGCTAGCGGTTACAATGAGCAGTTCTTC. It encodes CATSRDAPPIASGYNEQFF.

This rearrangement joins TRBV5-1 to TRBJ2-5; no firm D call. Germline values: CDR1 SGHRS, CDR2 YFSETQ. Trimming took off 0 bases at V and 5 bases at J, with 17 bases between the two ends. The CDR3 has 16 amino acids. CDR3 bases: TGCGCCAGCAGCTTGGGCGCACTCGGTGGGCCCGAGACCCAGTACTTC. Translation: CASSLGALGGPETQYF.

This sequence joins TRBV6-1 and TRBJ1-1; no clear D gene. This CDR3 spans 10 amino acids. Germline-derived CDR1 and CDR2 are MNHNS and SASEGT. Trimming took 5 bases from V and 8 from J, leaving 6 bases between them. The CDR3 sequence: CASSRGEAFF. The CDR3 DNA sequence: TGTGCCAGCAGTCGGGGAGAAGCTTTCTTT.